A single sample is the source of the 27 T cell receptor beta chains below, sequenced in a study of T-cell memory formation after mild COVID-19. TCRdb redid the calling of the 5' RACE reads with MiXCR, one entry per CDR3 protein. The table has 470,000 or so distinct CDR3 sequences, 20% to 25% seen once; the top ten hold roughly an eighth. Sequencing was done on a sample of PBMCs or a T cell subset sorted from them (not recorded which). The receptors shown here come from an adult woman who had mild COVID-19 (a few samples of this study predate the infection). Cell type and time point are not known.

The chain couples TRBV29-1 to TRBJ2-7, with 8 positions matching TRBD1. Unmatched junction bases numbered 3, after V lost 5 bases and J lost 0 bases. CDR1 and CDR2 from the germline V gene are SQVTM and ANQGSEA. This CDR3 comprises 13 residues. The CDR3 DNA is TGCAGCGTTCGAACAGGGGGCTCCTACGAGCAGTACTTC. It yields the protein CSVRTGGSYEQYF.

The J gene is TRBJ2-3, the V gene TRBV12-3 or TRBV12-4, with 8 positions matching TRBD1. The CDR3 is 15 residues long. Germline trimming cut 5 bases from V and 6 bases from J; bases unmatched to any gene: 10. CDR3 in amino acids: CASSKQGGLGDTQYF. CDR3 in DNA: TGTGCCAGCAGTAAACAGGGGGGCCTTGGGGATACGCAGTATTTT.

The gene calls are TRBV5-4 and TRBJ2-7, with 9 bases fitting TRBD1. The CDR3 loop spans 13 amino acids. The ends lost 2 bases at V and 7 bases at J; junction bases unmatched: 4. Germline CDR1 SGHNT, CDR2 YYREEE (reference sequence). The CDR3 DNA follows: TGTGCCAGCAGCTTCAGACAGGGGGGGGAGCAGTACTTC. Residues: CASSFRQGGEQYF.

This chain connects TRBV6-5 to TRBJ2-7; TRBD2 aligns across 11 bases. Trimming cost V 7 bases and J 1 base; bases outside gene matches: 9. The CDR3 consists of 16 residues. In germline, CDR1 is MNHEY, CDR2 SVGAGI. The CDR3 DNA reads TGTGCCAGCAAGGGGGTAGCGGGAGGGCCGTCCTACGAGCAGTACTTC. Translating it yields CASKGVAGGPSYEQYF.

The chain uses TRBV9 and TRBJ2-5, with TRBD2 as a possible D gene (6 bases). CDR3 size: 15 residues. Trimming pared 0 bases from V and 2 bases from J, leaving 11 bases between. Germline CDR1 is SGDLS and CDR2 is YYNGEE. Written as DNA, the CDR3 is TGTGCCAGCAGCGTAGCGGCGGGAATGCAAGAGACCCAGTACTTC. Its protein is CASSVAAGMQETQYF.

This clonotype was recorded a few times. The CDR3 sequence is CASSGTGRNEQFF. As DNA, the CDR3 is TGTGCCAGCAGCGGGACAGGGCGCAATGAGCAGTTCTTC. V is TRBV2 and J is TRBJ2-1; 9 bases align to TRBD1. The ends lost 6 bases at V and 6 bases at J; junction bases unmatched: 3. Germline loops: CDR1 SNHLY, CDR2 FYNNEI. The CDR3 covers 13 residues. Full variable domain (remainder filled in from reference TRBV2 and TRBJ2-1): EPEVTQTPSHQVTQMGQEVILRCVPISNHLYFYWYRQILGQKVEFLVSFYNNEISEKSEIFDDQFSVERPDGSNFTLKIRSTKLEDSAMYFCASSGTGRNEQFFGPGTRLTVL.

This clonotype was observed a handful of times. The rearrangement joins TRBV4-1 to TRBJ1-5; 10 bases agree with TRBD1. V lost 0 bases to trimming and J lost 2 bases; unmatched junction nucleotides: 10. Germline V gene sequence: CDR1 MGHRA, CDR2 YSYEKL. This CDR3 spans 19 amino acids. The CDR3 DNA follows: TGCGCCAGCAGCCAAGATTTGGGACAGGGGCGCGGGGGCAATCAGCCCCAGCATTTT. Translated: CASSQDLGQGRGGNQPQHF.

This clonotype has a count of ten or more. The chain joins TRBV6-2 or TRBV6-3 to TRBJ2-3; the D is unclear. The V end lost 2 bases, the J end lost 5 bases, and 2 bases lay between the germline ends. Per the germline V gene, CDR1 is MNHEY and CDR2 is SVGEGT. The CDR3 is 11 amino acids. The CDR3 region has the DNA TGTGCCAGCAGTTACGGAGATACGCAGTATTTT. Translation gives CASSYGDTQYF.

The genes are TRBV4-3 and TRBJ2-3, with TRBD2 matching 13 bases. Trimming removed 1 base from V and 3 bases from J; junction bases left unmatched: 10. CDR1 LGHNA and CDR2 YSLEER come from the germline V gene. This CDR3 comprises 19 residues. The CDR3 is CASSQAPLTSGRITDTQYF. CDR3 DNA: TGCGCCAGCAGCCAAGCCCCACTGACTAGCGGGAGGATTACAGATACGCAGTATTTT.

This clonotype was counted a few times. The chain combines TRBV24-1 with TRBJ2-1; D perhaps matches TRBD2 (5 bases). The CDR3 sequence is 12 residues long. V was clipped by 9 bases and J by 4 bases, with 9 bases between them. Germline loops: CDR1 KGHDR, CDR2 SFDVKD. In DNA, the CDR3 is TGTGCCACCGAGACTACGTACAATGAGCAGTTCTTC. Amino acid sequence: CATETTYNEQFF.

The chain employs TRBV27 and TRBJ2-5; D perhaps matches TRBD1 (7 bases). There are 12 residues in the CDR3. V lost 6 bases to trimming and J lost 14 bases, with 19 bases between them. Germline CDR1 and CDR2: MNHEY and SMNVEV (reference sequence). The CDR3 DNA follows: TGTGCCAGCAGCAGTTTACGCGGGACAGCATACTTC. Amino acids: CASSSLRGTAYF.

The chain employs TRBV24-1 and TRBJ2-2; 8 bases align to TRBD1. The germline V gene encodes CDR1 KGHDR and CDR2 SFDVKD. J lost 5 bases, V lost 5 bases, and 6 bases had no gene match. The CDR3 contains 15 residues. Here the CDR3 reads CATSGAGGRTGELFF. The CDR3 DNA sequence: TGTGCCACCAGTGGCGCAGGGGGCAGGACCGGGGAGCTGTTTTTT.

V and J are TRBV29-1 and TRBJ1-3; weak D call: TRBD1 (5 bases). V was clipped by 0 bases and J by 2 bases, with 11 bases between them. Germline CDR1 and CDR2: SQVTM and ANQGSEA. The CDR3 extends over 15 amino acids. For the CDR3, the DNA is TGCAGCGTTGAAGATCCATCGGGGGCTGGAAACACCATATATTTT. Its translation is CSVEDPSGAGNTIYF.

This clonotype was detected only a few times. This chain uses TRBV6-5 with TRBJ1-1; TRBD1 agrees at 7 bases. V lost 6 bases and J lost 1; bases outside the gene matches: 8. This CDR3 has 15 residues. Germline CDR1 and CDR2: MNHEY and SVGAGI. CDR3 region: CASRTGQDWNTEAFF. DNA of the CDR3: TGTGCCAGCAGAACTGGACAGGACTGGAACACTGAAGCTTTCTTT.

The chain carries TRBV7-6 and TRBJ1-3; maybe TRBD1 (6 bases). The CDR3 contains 18 residues. The V and J ends lost 0 bases and 0 bases respectively, with 15 bases between them. Per germline, CDR1 SGHVS and CDR2 FNYEAQ. CDR3 residues: CASSLAVTRGVSGNTIYF. The CDR3 nucleotides read TGTGCCAGCAGCTTAGCGGTAACCAGGGGAGTCTCTGGAAACACCATATATTTT.

This rearrangement joins TRBV7-6 to TRBJ2-7; 8 bases match TRBD1. CDR1 is SGHVS and CDR2 is FNYEAQ in the germline V gene. The V and J ends lost 6 bases and 1 base, in that order; junction bases with no gene match: 8. CDR3 length equals 15 residues. CDR3 amino acids: CASSQGQGASYEQYF. The CDR3 coding sequence is TGTGCCAGCAGTCAAGGACAGGGCGCGTCCTACGAGCAGTACTTC. Full variable domain (remainder filled in from reference TRBV7-6 and TRBJ2-7): GAGVSQSPRYKVTKRGQDVALRCDPISGHVSLYWYRQALGQGPEFLTYFNYEAQQDKSGLPNDRFSAERPEGSISTLTIQRTEQRDSAMYRCASSQGQGASYEQYFGPGTRLTVT.

This rearrangement joins TRBV7-9 to TRBJ2-1; TRBD2 aligns across 8 bases. The germline gives CDR1 SEHNR, CDR2 FQNEAQ (reference sequence). V shed 7 bases and J 10 bases; nucleotides not matched to a gene: 12. The CDR3 runs to 14 residues. Written as DNA, the CDR3 is TGTGCCAGCAAAATCTCGGGGGGGCCTGGGGAGCAGTTCTTC. Protein product: CASKISGGPGEQFF.

This clonotype was seen only a few times. The V call is TRBV5-1, the J call TRBJ2-7; D not certain. Deletions cut 4 bases from V and 4 bases from J, with 12 bases between. Germline CDR1 is SGHRS and CDR2 is YFSETQ. This CDR3 comprises 13 residues. The CDR3 protein is CASSLSDKYEQYF. CDR3 DNA: TGCGCCAGCAGCCTCTCCGACAAATACGAGCAGTACTTC.

The chain combines TRBV4-3 with TRBJ2-2; D is unresolved. Germline V lookup: CDR1 LGHNA, CDR2 YSLEER. This CDR3 region has 13 residues. The ends were cut back, 4 bases at V and 7 bases at J, with 10 bases in the middle. The CDR3 DNA follows: TGCGCCAGCAGCCGTAGTATGAGCGGGGAGCTGTTTTTT. It specifies CASSRSMSGELFF.

The V gene is TRBV6-2 or TRBV6-3, the J gene TRBJ2-2, with 9 nucleotides matching TRBD2. The trim removed 7 bases at V and 3 bases at J, leaving 6 bases unmatched. The CDR3 sequence is 15 residues long. CDR1 and CDR2 (germline): MNHEY, SVGEGT. CDR3 DNA sequence: TGTGCCAGCACTATAGCGGGAGTGTACACCGGGGAGCTGTTTTTT. It specifies CASTIAGVYTGELFF.

The chain combines TRBV4-2 with TRBJ2-7, with D possibly TRBD1 on 6 matching bases. Germline CDR1 LGHNA, CDR2 YNFKEQ. With 2 bases removed from V and 3 bases from J, the gap between germline ends came to 17 bases. This CDR3 has 16 residues. CDR3 loop: CASSQQPQGLIYEQYF. The DNA of the CDR3 is TGTGCCAGCAGCCAACAGCCACAGGGTCTTATCTACGAGCAGTACTTC.

The chain joins TRBV20-1 to TRBJ1-6, with D unclear. Per the germline V gene, CDR1 is DFQATT and CDR2 is SNEGSKA (reference sequence). Trimming cost V 6 bases and J 5 bases, with 5 bases left between them. CDR3 length equals 11 residues. The CDR3 sequence is CSAGNNSPLHF. CDR3 coding DNA: TGCAGTGCAGGGAATAATTCACCCCTCCACTTT.

The gene calls are TRBV25-1 and TRBJ1-6; D is unresolved. This CDR3 contains 14 residues. V lost 6 bases and J 7 bases, leaving 13 bases between the germline ends. The germline CDR1 and CDR2 sequences are MGHDK and SYGVNS. In nucleotides, the CDR3 is TGTGCCAGCAGCCGGACGGGAGTAAATTCACCCCTCCACTTT. As protein: CASSRTGVNSPLHF. Looking up the rest from reference TRBV25-1 and TRBJ1-6 gives the full variable domain: EADIYQTPRYLVIGTGKKITLECSQTMGHDKMYWYQQDPGMELHLIHYSYGVNSTEKGDLSSESTVSRIRTEHFPLTLESARPSHTSQYLCASSRTGVNSPLHFGNGTRLTVT.

This chain joins TRBV7-2 and TRBJ1-2; 10 bases match TRBD1. This CDR3 is 15 amino acids long. The ends lost 1 base at V and 3 bases at J; junction bases unmatched: 2. The V gene's germline CDR1 is SGHTA and CDR2 FQGNSA. The CDR3 here is CASSLVGTGDYGYTF. DNA for the CDR3: TGTGCCAGCAGCTTAGTCGGGACAGGGGACTATGGCTACACCTTC.

The chain links TRBV18 to TRBJ2-7; 11 bases are shared with TRBD1. Germline CDR1 KGHSH, CDR2 LQKENI. V lost 5 bases and J lost 3; bases outside the gene matches: 6. This CDR3 spans 15 amino acids. DNA of the CDR3: TGTGCCAGCTCAGGACAGGGGGCAGGTAACTACGAGCAGTACTTC. Translated: CASSGQGAGNYEQYF.

This rearrangement joins TRBV15 to TRBJ1-4; possible D gene TRBD1, 6 bases. The germline V gene has CDR1 LNHNV and CDR2 YYDKDF (reference sequence). CDR3 length equals 15 residues. V lost 5 bases and J 12 bases, leaving 22 bases between the germline ends. The CDR3 sequence is CATSSHRAPKAELFF. CDR3 sequence (DNA): TGTGCCACCAGCTCTCACAGGGCCCCAAAGGCGGAACTGTTTTTT.

This clonotype came up a few times. The rearrangement joins TRBV7-6 to TRBJ2-1; unclear D gene. From germline, CDR1 is SGHVS and CDR2 FNYEAQ. The CDR3 runs 15 residues. The V end lost 5 bases, the J end lost 8 bases, and 19 bases lay between the germline ends. CDR3 DNA sequence: TGTGCCAGCAGCCGCACCTTCGTAGGAGCAGATGAGCAGTTCTTC. Protein: CASSRTFVGADEQFF.